Listed here are 22 T cell receptor beta chains from one sample, sequenced in a study of blood T cell repertoires in COVID-19. TCRdb keeps only in-frame clones here, not all; method: immunoSEQ multiplex PCR. Of 250,000 to 350,000 clones in the sample, about nine tenths are singletons; the top ten hold around 2.2%. The sequencing input was peripheral blood. These receptors all stem from a woman in her forties or fifties who had recovered from COVID-19.

V usage is TRBV5-1 and J usage is TRBJ1-2, with D maybe TRBD1 (5 bases). Trimming pared 4 bases from V and 2 bases from J, leaving 15 bases between. CDR1 is SGHRS, CDR2 YFSETQ, per germline. The CDR3 loop spans 15 amino acids. Written as DNA, the CDR3 is TGCGCCAGCAGCCCCGGGGGAGGGTTCAACTATGGCTACACCTTC. Translated, it gives CASSPGGGFNYGYTF.

The chain carries TRBV9 and TRBJ1-1; tentatively, D is TRBD1 (5 bases). Looked up from germline, CDR1 is SGDLS and CDR2 is YYNGEE. V was pared by 10 bases and J by 1 base, with 14 bases between. This CDR3 has 13 residues. The CDR3 DNA follows: TGTGCCTCGCAAGGGGCACGGAACACTGAAGCTTTCTTT. Protein sequence: CASQGARNTEAFF.

The DNA of the CDR3 is TGCGCCAGCAGCCAAGATCCGACAGGGGGAATGAACACTGAAGCTTTCTTT. Its translation: CASSQDPTGGMNTEAFF. The chain links TRBV4-1 to TRBJ1-1; 9 nucleotides align to TRBD1. V lost 0 bases, J lost 0 bases, and 5 bases stayed unmatched. Looked up from germline, CDR1 is MGHRA and CDR2 is YSYEKL. The CDR3 length is 17 residues.

The chain links TRBV7-9 to TRBJ1-2, with 11 bases fitting TRBD1. CDR1 and CDR2 (germline): SEHNR, FQNEAQ (reference sequence). J lost 8 bases, V lost 3 bases, and 8 bases had no gene match. CDR3 length: 15 amino acids. This CDR3 is CASSLGQGVVEGYTF. In DNA form, the CDR3 reads TGTGCCAGCAGCTTGGGACAGGGGGTGGTGGAAGGCTACACCTTC.

The CDR3 spells CAPIWLAGGRDTGELFF. The CDR3 DNA reads TGTGCCCCTATATGGCTAGCGGGGGGGCGGGACACCGGGGAGCTGTTTTTT. J is TRBJ2-2 and V is TRBV30; TRBD2 aligns across 12 bases. Germline assignment: CDR1 GTSNPN and CDR2 SVGIG (reference sequence). J gave up 3 bases and V 8 bases, and 13 bases lay outside the gene matches. The CDR3 has 17 amino acids. The entire variable domain, with the rest obtained from reference TRBV30 and TRBJ2-2, is as follows: SQTIHQWPATLVQPVGSPLSLECTVEGTSNPNLYWYRQAAGRGLQLLFYSVGIGQISSEVPQNLSASRPQDRQFILSSKKLLLSDSGFYLCAPIWLAGGRDTGELFFGEGSRLTVL.

The chain carries TRBV5-4 and TRBJ2-3; TRBD2 matches 12 bases. CDR3 length: 15 amino acids. Germline V gene data show CDR1 as SGHNT and CDR2 as YYREEE (reference sequence). V shed 4 bases and J 4 bases; nucleotides not matched to a gene: 4. CDR3 bases: TGTGCCAGCAGCGGACTAGCGGGGATGGCAGATACGCAGTATTTT. Translation: CASSGLAGMADTQYF.

J is TRBJ2-1 and V is TRBV13; weak D call: TRBD2 (5 bases). V lost 2 bases to trimming and J lost 8 bases, with 16 bases between them. Per the germline V gene, CDR1 is PRHDT and CDR2 is FYEKMQ (reference sequence). This CDR3 has 15 amino acids. In nucleotides, the CDR3 is TGTGCCAGCAGCTTAAGGCGGACTTCTTACCATGAGCAGTTCTTC. As protein: CASSLRRTSYHEQFF. The whole variable domain, remainder taken from reference TRBV13 and TRBJ2-1, is AAGVIQSPRHLIKEKRETATLKCYPIPRHDTVYWYQQGPGQDPQFLISFYEKMQSDKGSIPDRFSAQQFSDYHSELNMSSLELGDSALYFCASSLRRTSYHEQFFGPGTRLTVL.

This clone has a single count. This chain joins TRBV5-1 and TRBJ2-3; D is unresolved. This CDR3 is 13 amino acids long. Germline CDR1 SGHRS, CDR2 YFSETQ. Trimming cost V 3 bases and J 6 bases, with 11 bases left between them. The CDR3 sequence is CASSYYQADTQYF. Here the CDR3 DNA reads TGCGCCAGCAGCTATTACCAGGCTGATACGCAGTATTTT.

The chain recombines TRBV7-2 with TRBJ2-7, with D possibly being TRBD2 (6 bases). The ends were cut back, 1 base at V and 6 bases at J, with 10 bases in the middle. CDR1 is SGHTA and CDR2 is FQGNSA in the germline V gene. The CDR3 sequence is 13 residues long. This CDR3 reads CASSLVFSGEQYF. The CDR3 DNA reads as TGTGCCAGCAGCTTAGTGTTTAGCGGCGAGCAGTACTTC.

This chain joins TRBV7-8 and TRBJ1-1; D perhaps matches TRBD1 (6 bases). V was cut by 3 bases and J by 5 bases, with 13 bases left in between. CDR3 length: 14 amino acids. Germline V CDR1 and CDR2: SGHVS, FQNEAQ. The CDR3 loop is CASSLRGGVTEAFF. CDR3 coding DNA: TGTGCCAGCAGCTTGCGGGGGGGCGTAACTGAAGCTTTCTTT.

The chain recombines TRBV2 with TRBJ2-1, with a weak D call TRBD2 (5 bases). The CDR3 runs to 15 residues. V was trimmed by 3 bases and J by 4 bases, leaving 13 bases between them. Germline V gene sequence: CDR1 SNHLY, CDR2 FYNNEI. The CDR3 sequence is CASSDDSASYNEQFF. DNA of the CDR3: TGTGCCAGCAGTGACGATAGCGCCTCTTACAATGAGCAGTTCTTC.

This rearrangement joins TRBV29-1 to TRBJ1-5; TRBD1 aligns across 7 bases. Germline V lookup: CDR1 SQVTM, CDR2 ANQGSEA. V gave up 7 bases and J gave up 7 bases; unmatched junction bases: 10. The CDR3 covers 13 residues. As DNA, the CDR3 is TGCAGCGGGGGCACCTCCAGGGGGCAGCCCCAGCATTTT. Its translation: CSGGTSRGQPQHF.

V gene TRBV2 combines with J gene TRBJ2-3, with 12 bases identical to TRBD1. The germline V gene has CDR1 SNHLY and CDR2 FYNNEI. The V segment lost 6 bases and the J segment 5 bases; nucleotides outside the gene matches: 3. The CDR3 sequence is 14 residues long. The CDR3 DNA is TGTGCCAGCAGAGGGACAGGGGGCAGAGATACGCAGTATTTT. Residues: CASRGTGGRDTQYF.

The V and J genes are TRBV19 and TRBJ1-2; maybe TRBD1 (5 bases). The CDR3 has 13 amino acids. In germline, CDR1 is LNHDA, CDR2 SQIVND (reference sequence). V lost 7 bases to trimming and J lost 4 bases, with 13 bases between them. The CDR3 spells CASTRGASYGYTF. CDR3 sequence (DNA): TGTGCCAGTACAAGGGGTGCATCCTATGGCTACACCTTC.

This clone has just a few counts. The rearrangement links TRBV19 to TRBJ1-1; TRBD1 agrees at 8 bases. The CDR3 totals 17 residues. Germline lookup yields CDR1 LNHDA and CDR2 SQIVND (reference sequence). Trimming cost V 3 bases and J 1 base; bases outside gene matches: 10. The CDR3 is CASSITPGGVSNTEAFF. CDR3 bases: TGTGCCAGTAGTATTACTCCAGGGGGCGTTTCGAACACTGAAGCTTTCTTT. Using reference TRBV19 and TRBJ1-1 for the parts outside the CDR3, the full variable domain is DGGITQSPKYLFRKEGQNVTLSCEQNLNHDAMYWYRQDPGQGLRLIYYSQIVNDFQKGDIAEGYSVSREKKESFPLTVTSAQKNPTAFYLCASSITPGGVSNTEAFFGQGTRLTVV.

The gene calls are TRBV5-8 and TRBJ2-3, with 8 bases lining up with TRBD2. There are 15 residues in the CDR3. CDR1 and CDR2 from the germline V gene are SGHTS and YDEGEE. Unmatched junction bases numbered 2, after V lost 1 base and J lost 1 base. In nucleotides, the CDR3 is TGTGCCAGCAGCTTGTACGGGGGGGGCACAGATACGCAGTATTTT. Its protein product is CASSLYGGGTDTQYF.

The V call is TRBV19, the J call TRBJ1-2; D gene ambiguous. The CDR3 is made up of 13 amino acids. The V and J ends lost 7 bases and 0 bases respectively, with 9 bases between them. Germline CDR1 is LNHDA and CDR2 is SQIVND (reference sequence). CDR3: CASTRGPNYGYTF. CDR3 DNA sequence: TGTGCCAGTACCCGGGGTCCTAACTATGGCTACACCTTC. The full variable domain, completed using reference TRBV19 and TRBJ1-2, is DGGITQSPKYLFRKEGQNVTLSCEQNLNHDAMYWYRQDPGQGLRLIYYSQIVNDFQKGDIAEGYSVSREKKESFPLTVTSAQKNPTAFYLCASTRGPNYGYTFGSGTRLTVV.

V usage is TRBV7-8 and J usage is TRBJ1-4; D is unresolved. From germline, CDR1 is SGHVS and CDR2 FQNEAQ. This CDR3 is 15 amino acids long. Trimming left V 0 bases short and J 2 bases short, with 7 bases between. This chain's CDR3 is CASSLARNTNEKLFF. The CDR3 DNA reads TGTGCCAGCAGCTTAGCCAGAAACACTAATGAAAAACTGTTTTTT.

Here the CDR3 reads CASSEVEGYF. The DNA of the CDR3 is TGTGCCAGCAGTGAGGTCGAGGGTTACTTC. The chain couples TRBV6-1 to TRBJ2-7, with D perhaps TRBD2 (5 bases). The CDR3 totals 10 residues. Germline V gene data show CDR1 as MNHNS and CDR2 as SASEGT. V gave up 3 bases and J gave up 13 bases, with 10 bases separating them.

V gene TRBV12-3 or TRBV12-4 combines with J gene TRBJ2-1; 8 bases are shared with TRBD2. The CDR3 is 12 amino acids. V lost 6 bases and J lost 12; bases outside the gene matches: 7. The CDR3 sequence is CASRVTGGVQFF. The CDR3 bases are TGTGCCAGCAGAGTAACGGGGGGGGTGCAGTTCTTC.

The V call is TRBV11-2, the J call TRBJ1-1; TRBD1 matches 9 bases. The junction had 6 bases not matched to a gene; V was cut back by 3 bases and J by 4 bases. This CDR3 has 15 amino acids. Germline loops: CDR1 SGHAT, CDR2 FQNNGV. Here the CDR3 DNA reads TGTGCCAGCAGCTTGGGGACAGGGCTGGGCACTGAAGCTTTCTTT. Translated, it gives CASSLGTGLGTEAFF.

V is TRBV6-6 and J is TRBJ1-5, with a possible D match to TRBD1 (5 bases). Germline lookup yields CDR1 MNHNY and CDR2 SVGAGI (reference sequence). This CDR3 contains 16 residues. The V gene lost 9 bases and the J gene lost 7 bases, with 25 bases spanning the gap. The chain's CDR3 is CASHQGGTVVAQPQHF. DNA of the CDR3: TGTGCCAGTCACCAAGGAGGGACGGTGGTGGCACAGCCCCAGCATTTT.